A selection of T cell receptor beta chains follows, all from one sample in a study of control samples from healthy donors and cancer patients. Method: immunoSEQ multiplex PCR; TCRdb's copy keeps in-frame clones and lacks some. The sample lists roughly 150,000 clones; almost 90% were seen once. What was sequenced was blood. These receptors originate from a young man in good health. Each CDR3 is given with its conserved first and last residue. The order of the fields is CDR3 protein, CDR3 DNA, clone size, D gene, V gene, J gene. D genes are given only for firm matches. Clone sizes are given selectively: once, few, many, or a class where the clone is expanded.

CDR3 protein: CASSLDRVVAGYTF
CDR3 DNA: TGTGCCAGCAGTTTGGACAGGGTAGTCGCTGGCTACACCTTC
clone size: .
D gene: TRBD1
V gene: TRBV28
J gene: TRBJ1-2

CDR3 protein: CASSSRQGDYNEQFF
CDR3 DNA: TGTGCCAGCTCATCTCGGCAGGGGGACTACAATGAGCAGTTCTTC
clone size: .
D gene: TRBD1
V gene: TRBV18
J gene: TRBJ2-1

CDR3 protein: CASSLRQGYGYTF
CDR3 DNA: TGTGCCAGCAGCTTACGACAGGGATATGGCTACACCTTC
clone size: once
D gene: TRBD1
V gene: TRBV7-9
J gene: TRBJ1-2

CDR3 protein: CASSTEGAGELFF
CDR3 DNA: TGCGCCAGCTCGACCGAGGGGGCCGGGGAGCTGTTTTTT
clone size: .
D gene: .
V gene: TRBV10-1
J gene: TRBJ2-2

CDR3 protein: CASSPHTTDYGYTF
CDR3 DNA: TGTGCCAGTAGTCCTCACACAACGGACTATGGCTACACCTTC
clone size: once
D gene: .
V gene: TRBV19
J gene: TRBJ1-2

CDR3 protein: CASSQGAGREQYF
CDR3 DNA: TGCGCCAGCAGCCAAGGGGCAGGGAGGGAGCAGTACTTC
clone size: .
D gene: .
V gene: TRBV4-1
J gene: TRBJ2-7

CDR3 protein: CASSEQIHEQYF
CDR3 DNA: TGTGCCAGCAGTGAACAGATCCACGAGCAGTACTTC
clone size: .
D gene: .
V gene: TRBV6-1
J gene: TRBJ2-7

CDR3 protein: CASTTTGGSGEQYF
CDR3 DNA: TGTGCCAGTACCACGACAGGGGGTTCCGGCGAGCAGTACTTC
clone size: .
D gene: TRBD1
V gene: TRBV19
J gene: TRBJ2-7

CDR3 protein: CASSDRDRGRVSKETQYF
CDR3 DNA: TGTGCCAGCAGCGACCGGGACAGGGGGCGGGTTAGTAAGGAGACCCAGTACTTC
clone size: .
D gene: TRBD1
V gene: TRBV7-9
J gene: TRBJ2-5

CDR3 protein: CASSLDTGTVWFEQYF
CDR3 DNA: TGTGCCAGCAGCTTAGATACGGGGACCGTTTGGTTCGAGCAGTACTTC
clone size: .
D gene: .
V gene: TRBV7-8
J gene: TRBJ2-7

CDR3 protein: CASSAAGRGGAYNEQFF
CDR3 DNA: TGTGCCAGCAGCGCCGCTGGGCGCGGGGGGGCCTACAATGAGCAGTTCTTC
clone size: .
D gene: TRBD2
V gene: TRBV7-2
J gene: TRBJ2-1

CDR3 protein: CAISPAGGQQFF
CDR3 DNA: TGTGCCATCAGTCCCGCGGGGGGGCAGCAGTTCTTC
clone size: .
D gene: TRBD2
V gene: TRBV10-3
J gene: TRBJ2-1

CDR3 protein: CASSVAQGVYYGYTF
CDR3 DNA: TGTGCCAGCAGCGTAGCGCAGGGGGTTTACTATGGCTACACCTTC
clone size: .
D gene: TRBD1
V gene: TRBV9
J gene: TRBJ1-2

CDR3 protein: CASSDGAHGASQPQHF
CDR3 DNA: TGTGCCAGCAGTGACGGAGCCCACGGTGCTTCTCAGCCCCAGCATTTT
clone size: .
D gene: .
V gene: TRBV28
J gene: TRBJ1-5

CDR3 protein: CASSLGLGATGELFF
CDR3 DNA: TGTGCCAGCAGCTTGGGGCTAGGCGCCACCGGGGAGCTGTTTTTT
clone size: .
D gene: .
V gene: TRBV5-4
J gene: TRBJ2-2

CDR3 protein: CASSQDFMGTAQETQYF
CDR3 DNA: TGCGCCAGCAGCCAAGACTTTATGGGGACAGCACAAGAGACCCAGTACTTC
clone size: .
D gene: TRBD1
V gene: TRBV4-1
J gene: TRBJ2-5

CDR3 protein: CASSGNSPAETQYF
CDR3 DNA: TGTGCCAGCAGTGGTAACAGTCCGGCGGAGACCCAGTACTTC
clone size: .
D gene: .
V gene: TRBV2
J gene: TRBJ2-5

CDR3 protein: CATSSAGGPHEQYF
CDR3 DNA: TGTGCCACCAGTTCGGCGGGGGGGCCCCACGAGCAGTACTTC
clone size: .
D gene: TRBD2
V gene: TRBV24-1
J gene: TRBJ2-7

CDR3 protein: CASSVALVSEAFF
CDR3 DNA: TGTGCCAGCAGCGTAGCGCTGGTCAGTGAAGCTTTCTTT
clone size: once
D gene: .
V gene: TRBV9
J gene: TRBJ1-1

CDR3 protein: CSLGQGYEQYF
CDR3 DNA: TGCTCCCTTGGGCAGGGGTACGAGCAGTACTTC
clone size: .
D gene: .
V gene: TRBV20-1
J gene: TRBJ2-7

CDR3 protein: CASSLSGGSNTGELFF
CDR3 DNA: TGCGCCAGCAGCCTTTCCGGGGGATCGAACACCGGGGAGCTGTTTTTT
clone size: .
D gene: .
V gene: TRBV5-1
J gene: TRBJ2-2

CDR3 protein: CASRVGQASYEQYF
CDR3 DNA: TGTGCCAGCAGGGTCGGACAGGCGTCCTACGAGCAGTACTTC
clone size: .
D gene: TRBD1
V gene: TRBV6-5
J gene: TRBJ2-7

CDR3 protein: CASSSSRGRQETQYF
CDR3 DNA: TGTGCCAGCAGCTCTTCCAGGGGCCGTCAAGAGACCCAGTACTTC
clone size: once
D gene: .
V gene: TRBV5-4
J gene: TRBJ2-5

CDR3 protein: CASSFAGGFYEQYF
CDR3 DNA: TGTGCCAGCAGTTTCGCGGGGGGGTTCTACGAGCAGTACTTC
clone size: .
D gene: TRBD2
V gene: TRBV28
J gene: TRBJ2-7